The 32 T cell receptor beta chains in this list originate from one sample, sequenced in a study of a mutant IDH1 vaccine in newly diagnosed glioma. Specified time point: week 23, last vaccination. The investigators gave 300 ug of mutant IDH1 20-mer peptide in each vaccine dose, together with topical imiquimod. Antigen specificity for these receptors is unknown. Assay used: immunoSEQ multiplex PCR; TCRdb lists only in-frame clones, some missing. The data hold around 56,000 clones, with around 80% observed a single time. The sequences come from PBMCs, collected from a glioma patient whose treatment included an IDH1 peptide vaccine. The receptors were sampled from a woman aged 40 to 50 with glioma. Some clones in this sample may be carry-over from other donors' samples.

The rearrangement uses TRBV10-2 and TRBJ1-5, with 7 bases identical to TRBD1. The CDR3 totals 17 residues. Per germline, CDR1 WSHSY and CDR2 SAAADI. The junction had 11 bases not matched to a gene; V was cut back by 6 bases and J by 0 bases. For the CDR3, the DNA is TGCGCCAGCAGGGGAACCGTGACAGGGAATAGCAATCAGCCCCAGCATTTT. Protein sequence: CASRGTVTGNSNQPQHF.

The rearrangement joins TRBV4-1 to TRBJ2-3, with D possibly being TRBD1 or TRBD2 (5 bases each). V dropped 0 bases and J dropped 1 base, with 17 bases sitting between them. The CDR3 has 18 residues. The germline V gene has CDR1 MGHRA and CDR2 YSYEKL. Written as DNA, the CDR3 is TGCGCCAGCAGCCAAGATAAGACCGGCCCGGGACGCACAGATACGCAGTATTTT. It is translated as CASSQDKTGPGRTDTQYF.

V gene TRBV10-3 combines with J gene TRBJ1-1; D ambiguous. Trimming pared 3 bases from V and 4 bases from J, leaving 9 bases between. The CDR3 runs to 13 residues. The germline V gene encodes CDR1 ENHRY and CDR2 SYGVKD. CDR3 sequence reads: CAISDFGLTEAFF. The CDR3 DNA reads TGTGCCATCAGTGACTTTGGCCTCACTGAAGCTTTCTTT.

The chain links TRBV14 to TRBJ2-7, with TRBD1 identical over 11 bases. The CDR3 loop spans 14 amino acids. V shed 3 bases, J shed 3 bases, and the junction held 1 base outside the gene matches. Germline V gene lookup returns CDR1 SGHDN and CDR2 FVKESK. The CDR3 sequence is CASSHGTGGYEQYF. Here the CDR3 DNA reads TGTGCCAGCAGCCATGGGACAGGGGGCTACGAGCAGTACTTC.

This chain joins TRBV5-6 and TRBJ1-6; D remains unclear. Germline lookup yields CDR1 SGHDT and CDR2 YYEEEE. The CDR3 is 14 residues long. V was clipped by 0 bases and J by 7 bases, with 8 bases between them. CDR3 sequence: CASSLVGSNSPLHF. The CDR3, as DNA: TGTGCCAGCAGCTTGGTTGGGAGCAATTCACCCCTCCACTTT.

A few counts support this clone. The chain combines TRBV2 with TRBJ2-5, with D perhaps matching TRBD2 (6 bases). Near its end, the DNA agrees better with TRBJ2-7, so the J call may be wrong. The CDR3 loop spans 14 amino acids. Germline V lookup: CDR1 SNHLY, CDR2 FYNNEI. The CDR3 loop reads CASRPGLHHYEQYF. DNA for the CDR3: TGTGCCAGCAGGCCGGGACTCCACCACTACGAGCAGTACTTC.

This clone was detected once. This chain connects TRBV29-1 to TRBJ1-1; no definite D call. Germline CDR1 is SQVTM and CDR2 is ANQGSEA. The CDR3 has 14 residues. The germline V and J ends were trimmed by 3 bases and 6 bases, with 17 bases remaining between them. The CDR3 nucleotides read TGCAGCGTTGAGGCGGGCGTACGTAATCCTGAAGCTTTCTTT. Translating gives CSVEAGVRNPEAFF.

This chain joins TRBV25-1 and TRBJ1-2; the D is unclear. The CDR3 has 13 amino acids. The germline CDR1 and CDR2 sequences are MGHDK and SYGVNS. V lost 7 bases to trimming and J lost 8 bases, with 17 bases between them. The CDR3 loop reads CASNPADSEGYTF. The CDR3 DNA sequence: TGTGCCAGCAACCCAGCGGACTCTGAAGGCTACACCTTC.

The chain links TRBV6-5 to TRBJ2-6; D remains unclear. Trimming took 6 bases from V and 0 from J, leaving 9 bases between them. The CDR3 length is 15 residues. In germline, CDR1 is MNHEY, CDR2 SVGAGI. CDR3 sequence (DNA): TGTGCCAGCAGCTTCATGAGCTCTGGGGCCAACGTCCTGACTTTC. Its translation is CASSFMSSGANVLTF.

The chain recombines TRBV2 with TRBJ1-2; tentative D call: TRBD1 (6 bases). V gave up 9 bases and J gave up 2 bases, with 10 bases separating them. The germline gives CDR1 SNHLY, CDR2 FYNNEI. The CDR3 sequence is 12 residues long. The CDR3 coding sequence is TGTGCCAGTCAGGACAGAAACTATGGCTACACCTTC. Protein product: CASQDRNYGYTF.

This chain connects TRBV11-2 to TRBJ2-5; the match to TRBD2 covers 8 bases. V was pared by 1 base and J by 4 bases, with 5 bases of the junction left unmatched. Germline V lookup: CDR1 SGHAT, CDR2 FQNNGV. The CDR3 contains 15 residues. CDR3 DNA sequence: TGTGCCAGCAGCTTAGCGGGGGGGCCAGGAGAGACCCAGTACTTC. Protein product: CASSLAGGPGETQYF.

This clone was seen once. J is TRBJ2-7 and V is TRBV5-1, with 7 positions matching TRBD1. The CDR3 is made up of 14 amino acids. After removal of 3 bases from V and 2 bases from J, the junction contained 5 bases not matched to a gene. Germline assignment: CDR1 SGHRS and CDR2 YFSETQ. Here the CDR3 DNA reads TGCGCCAGCAGCTCCGGACAGGTAGCCTACGAGCAGTACTTC. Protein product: CASSSGQVAYEQYF.

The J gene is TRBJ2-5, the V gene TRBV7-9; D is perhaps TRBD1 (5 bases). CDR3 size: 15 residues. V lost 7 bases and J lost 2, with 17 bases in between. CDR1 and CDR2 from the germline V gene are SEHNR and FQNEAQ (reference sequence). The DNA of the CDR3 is TGTGCCAGCACCCCGACAGACACTCCTCAAGAGACCCAGTACTTC. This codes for CASTPTDTPQETQYF. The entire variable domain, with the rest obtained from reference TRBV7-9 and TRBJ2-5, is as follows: DTGVSQNPRHKITKRGQNVTFRCDPISEHNRLYWYRQTLGQGPEFLTYFQNEAQLEKSRLLSDRFSAERPKGSFSTLEIQRTEQGDSAMYLCASTPTDTPQETQYFGPGTRLLVL.

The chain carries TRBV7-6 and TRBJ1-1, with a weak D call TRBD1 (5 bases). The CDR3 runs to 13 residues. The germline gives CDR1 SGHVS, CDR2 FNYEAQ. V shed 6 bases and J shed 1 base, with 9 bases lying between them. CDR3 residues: CASSGGGNTEAFF. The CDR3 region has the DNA TGTGCCAGCAGTGGGGGGGGGAACACTGAAGCTTTCTTT.

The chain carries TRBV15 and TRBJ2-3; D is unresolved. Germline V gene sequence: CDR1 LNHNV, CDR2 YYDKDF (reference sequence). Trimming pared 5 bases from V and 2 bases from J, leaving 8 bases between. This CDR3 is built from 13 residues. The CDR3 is CATSRYNTDTQYF. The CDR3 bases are TGTGCCACCAGCCGTTATAACACAGATACGCAGTATTTT.

The CDR3 DNA reads TGTGCCAGCACCACCCGAAGGGGCACTGAAGCTTTCTTT. Its translation is CASTTRRGTEAFF. V and J are TRBV6-6 and TRBJ1-1; possible D gene TRBD1, 5 bases. CDR1 and CDR2 (germline): MNHNY, SVGAGI (reference sequence). The CDR3 totals 13 residues. V was trimmed by 7 bases and J by 4 bases, leaving 13 bases between them.

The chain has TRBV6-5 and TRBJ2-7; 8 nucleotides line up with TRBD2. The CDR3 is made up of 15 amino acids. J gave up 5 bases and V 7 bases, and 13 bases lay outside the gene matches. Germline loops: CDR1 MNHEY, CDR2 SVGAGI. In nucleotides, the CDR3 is TGTGCCAGCACCACCGGGGGGGGCGGTCAAGACGAGCAGTACTTC. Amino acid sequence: CASTTGGGGQDEQYF.

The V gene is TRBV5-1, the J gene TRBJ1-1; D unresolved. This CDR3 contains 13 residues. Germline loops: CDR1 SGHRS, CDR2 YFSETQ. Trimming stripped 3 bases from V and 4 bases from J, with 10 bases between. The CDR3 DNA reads TGCGCCAGCAGCTCGGGGTTAGGCACTGAAGCTTTCTTT. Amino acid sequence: CASSSGLGTEAFF.

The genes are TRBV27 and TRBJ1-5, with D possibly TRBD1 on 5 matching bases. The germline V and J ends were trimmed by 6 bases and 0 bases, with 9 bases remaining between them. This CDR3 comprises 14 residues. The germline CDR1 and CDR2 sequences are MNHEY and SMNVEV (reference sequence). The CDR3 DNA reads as TGTGCCAGCAGCCACAGGTATAGCAATCAGCCCCAGCATTTT. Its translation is CASSHRYSNQPQHF.

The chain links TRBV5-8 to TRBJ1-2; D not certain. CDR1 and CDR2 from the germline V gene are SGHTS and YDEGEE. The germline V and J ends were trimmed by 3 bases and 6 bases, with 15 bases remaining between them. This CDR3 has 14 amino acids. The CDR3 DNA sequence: TGTGCCAGCAGCTCGCGAAGAGGGCTCGATGGCTACACCTTC. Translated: CASSSRRGLDGYTF.

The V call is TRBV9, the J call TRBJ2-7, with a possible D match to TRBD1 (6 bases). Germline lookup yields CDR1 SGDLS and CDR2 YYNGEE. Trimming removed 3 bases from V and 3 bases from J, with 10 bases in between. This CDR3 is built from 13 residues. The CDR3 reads CASSDQQGYEQYF. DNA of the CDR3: TGTGCCAGCAGCGACCAACAGGGCTACGAGCAGTACTTC.

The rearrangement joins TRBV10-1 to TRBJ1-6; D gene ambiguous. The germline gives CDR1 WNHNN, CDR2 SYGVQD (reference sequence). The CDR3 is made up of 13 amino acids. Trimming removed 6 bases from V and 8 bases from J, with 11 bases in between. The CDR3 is CASSPMRDSPLHF. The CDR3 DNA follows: TGCGCCAGCAGCCCCATGCGGGATTCACCCCTCCACTTT.

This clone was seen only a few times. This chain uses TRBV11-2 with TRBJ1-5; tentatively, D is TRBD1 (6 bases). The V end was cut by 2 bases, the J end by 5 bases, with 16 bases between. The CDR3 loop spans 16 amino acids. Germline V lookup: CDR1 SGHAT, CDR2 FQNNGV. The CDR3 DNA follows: TGTGCCAGCAGCTTAACCCCGACAGGAACGGATCAGCCCCAGCATTTT. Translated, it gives CASSLTPTGTDQPQHF. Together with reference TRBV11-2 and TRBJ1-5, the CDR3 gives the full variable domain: EAGVAQSPRYKIIEKRQSVAFWCNPISGHATLYWYQQILGQGPKLLIQFQNNGVVDDSQLPKDRFSAERLKGVDSTLKIQPAKLEDSAVYLCASSLTPTGTDQPQHFGDGTRLSIL.

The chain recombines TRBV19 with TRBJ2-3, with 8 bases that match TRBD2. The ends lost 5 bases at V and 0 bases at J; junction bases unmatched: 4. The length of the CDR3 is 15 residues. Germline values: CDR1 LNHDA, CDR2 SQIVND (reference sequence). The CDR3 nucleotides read TGTGCCAGTAGTTTAGCGGGGATTAGCACAGATACGCAGTATTTT. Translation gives CASSLAGISTDTQYF.

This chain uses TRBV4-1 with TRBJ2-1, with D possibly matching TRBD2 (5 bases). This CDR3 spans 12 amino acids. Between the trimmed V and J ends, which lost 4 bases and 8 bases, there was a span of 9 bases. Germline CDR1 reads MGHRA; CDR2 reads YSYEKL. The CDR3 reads CASSLRGYEQFF. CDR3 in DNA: TGCGCCAGCAGCCTGAGAGGGTATGAGCAGTTCTTC.

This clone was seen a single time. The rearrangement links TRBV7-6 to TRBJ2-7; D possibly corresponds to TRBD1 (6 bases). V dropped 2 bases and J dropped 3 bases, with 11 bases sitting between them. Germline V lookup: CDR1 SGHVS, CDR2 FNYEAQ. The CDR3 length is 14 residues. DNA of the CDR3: TGTGCCAGCAGCTTAAGCAGGGGTCACTACGAGCAGTACTTC. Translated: CASSLSRGHYEQYF.

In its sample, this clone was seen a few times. For the CDR3, the DNA is TGTGCCAGTACCACCACAGGGCCGGAAGGCGGCTACACCTTC. Encoded protein: CASTTTGPEGGYTF. The V gene is TRBV19, the J gene TRBJ1-2, with a possible D match to TRBD1 (6 bases). The germline V and J ends were trimmed by 7 bases and 8 bases, with 20 bases remaining between them. Looked up from germline, CDR1 is LNHDA and CDR2 is SQIVND (reference sequence). This CDR3 has 14 amino acids.

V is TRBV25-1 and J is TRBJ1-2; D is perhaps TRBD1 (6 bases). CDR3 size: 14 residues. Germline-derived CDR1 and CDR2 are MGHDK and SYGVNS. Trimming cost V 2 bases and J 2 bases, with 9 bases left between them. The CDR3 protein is CASSEAGANYGYTF. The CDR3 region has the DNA TGTGCCAGCAGTGAAGCAGGGGCGAACTATGGCTACACCTTC.

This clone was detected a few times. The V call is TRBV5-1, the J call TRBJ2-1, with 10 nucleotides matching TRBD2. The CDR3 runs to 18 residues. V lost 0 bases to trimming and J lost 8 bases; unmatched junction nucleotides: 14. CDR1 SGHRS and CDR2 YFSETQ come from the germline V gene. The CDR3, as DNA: TGCGCCAGCAGCTTGGCCGGGCGAGCGGGGGGGCCCGCGGATGAGCAGTTCTTC. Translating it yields CASSLAGRAGGPADEQFF.

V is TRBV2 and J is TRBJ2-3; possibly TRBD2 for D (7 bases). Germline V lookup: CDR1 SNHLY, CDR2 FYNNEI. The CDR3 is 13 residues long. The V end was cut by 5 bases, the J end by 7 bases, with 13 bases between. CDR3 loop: CASSWEGGNTQYF. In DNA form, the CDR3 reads TGTGCCAGCAGTTGGGAGGGGGGGAATACGCAGTATTTT.

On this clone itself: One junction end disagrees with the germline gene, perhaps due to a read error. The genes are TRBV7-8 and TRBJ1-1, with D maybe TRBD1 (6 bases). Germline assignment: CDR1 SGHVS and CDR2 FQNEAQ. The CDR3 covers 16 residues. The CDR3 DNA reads TGTGCCAGCAGCTTATTTTCACAGGGACTGAAGACTGAAGCTTTCTTT. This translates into CASSLFSQGLKTEAFF.

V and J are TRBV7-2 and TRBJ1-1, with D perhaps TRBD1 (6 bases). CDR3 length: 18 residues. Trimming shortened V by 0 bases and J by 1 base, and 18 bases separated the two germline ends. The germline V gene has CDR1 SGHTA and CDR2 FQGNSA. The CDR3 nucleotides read TGTGCCAGCAGCTTAGCGGGGGCCGGGGATCCCTGGAACACTGAAGCTTTCTTT. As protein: CASSLAGAGDPWNTEAFF.